This TCR beta chain was observed in a study of blood T cell repertoires in COVID-19 (dated by TCRdb to the early 2020s). Regarding the study in general: Collaborator samples came from the United States, Italy and Spain and covered acute and convalescent phases of COVID-19. The prospective study material was composed of cDNA or gDNA derived from T cells, B-cell-depleted T cells, or PBMCs. The dataset comprised deeply sampled blood TCRbeta repertoires from subjects exposed to, actively infected with, or recovered from COVID-19. The repertoires were released in a freely available public database meant as a resource for research on the immune response to SARS-CoV-2. The samples were drawn from two sources: the first 160 participants of the ongoing ImmuneRACE study, and 1,200 or so subjects contributed by 6 global collaborators. A de-identified subject ID, COVID-19 status, age in years and sex were almost always included in the sample metadata. Where HLA class I and class II types were available, the types were taken from metadata supplied by the sample provider, not from assay-based typing.

From the cysteine up to the phenylalanine, the CDR3 has a length of 15 residues. Only CDR3 DNA is held: 45 bases, read in frame from base 1. A distance of 10 bases separates the germline ends of V and J, which lose 4 bases and 0 bases respectively. The CDR1 and CDR2 encoded by the germline V gene (reference sequence) are SEHNR and FQNEAQ. The immunoSEQ Assay, a bias-controlled multiplex PCR, was used to amplify TCRbeta CDR3 regions from genomic DNA. Per the source publication's procedure: The number of nucleated cells in each sample was estimated by amplification of reference gene primers within the assay. To quantify the absolute abundance of each unique TCRbeta CDR3 rearrangement, sequence reads were collapsed and filtered. For each sample, productive Simpson clonality was calculated as the square root of Simpson's diversity index over productive rearrangements. This is the immuneACCESS table as TCRdb keeps it, with only in-frame sequences that have V and J called. A part of the clones is gone; compared with another copy, unresolved V genes explain less than half, and the rest is unexplained. Clonal size and the V and J genes are those of that table, whereas D and trimming came from the DNA. The sample profile shows about 120,000 clones; more than 80% of them were found once. The top ten constitute around 4.2% of the sample.

General conclusions and limits of the study: The quantity of clinical and demographic metadata differed by source and by participant and was supplied without curation.

Comment on this clone: Its antigen target is currently unknown. No clone much larger than this one lies a single base away; base qualities are absent.

Collaborating institutions collected whole blood in K2EDTA tubes following their own protocols. For TCRbeta analysis, collaborators shipped samples in one of three forms: frozen whole blood, isolated PBMCs, or DNA extracted from either of those sample types. In this chain, TRBV7-9 is recombined with TRBJ2-4, with the identity of the D gene unclear. Sequenced material: peripheral blood. The receptor was isolated from a man aged 35 to 55 with acute or convalescent COVID-19. This receptor carries the CDR3 CASSSITVAKNIQYF. The nucleotide sequence is given as TGTGCCAGCAGCTCAATAACAGTAGCCAAAAACATTCAGTACTTC.